A single sample gave rise to the 20 T cell receptor beta chains below, sequenced in a study of shared clonotypes between healthy human individuals. Data came from immunoSEQ multiplex PCR; TCRdb stores just in-frame clones and leaves some out. The profile shows approximately 440,000 clones, roughly three quarters of them singletons. The source material was PBMCs. These receptors came from a woman between 40 and 50 years old in good health. Some clones in this sample may be carry-over from other donors' samples.

The rearrangement uses TRBV10-3 and TRBJ1-1, with 9 bases matching TRBD1. Germline CDR1 reads ENHRY; CDR2 reads SYGVKD. The CDR3 has 14 amino acids. V trimming: 7 bases; J trimming: 0 bases; junction bases outside the gene matches: 3. CDR3 sequence reads: CAITTGGLNTEAFF. The CDR3 DNA is TGTGCCATCACCACAGGGGGCCTGAACACTGAAGCTTTCTTT.

About this clone itself: The sample holds other DNA sequences that translate to the same CDR3. The CDR3 DNA is TGCGCCAGCAGCCACGGTCCCAATCAGCCCCAGCATTTT. Amino acid sequence: CASSHGPNQPQHF. The chain employs TRBV4-1 and TRBJ1-5; no reliable D call. The CDR3 loop spans 13 amino acids. V was cut by 3 bases and J by 3 bases, with 6 bases left in between. In germline, CDR1 is MGHRA, CDR2 YSYEKL.

V is TRBV10-3 and J is TRBJ2-1, with D tentatively TRBD1 or TRBD2 (5 bases each). V lost 9 bases and J 9 bases, leaving 18 bases between the germline ends. This CDR3 has 13 amino acids. Germline values: CDR1 ENHRY, CDR2 SYGVKD. The CDR3 region is CAISDVQGSEQFF. In DNA, the CDR3 is TGTGCCATTAGCGACGTTCAGGGTTCTGAGCAGTTCTTC.

This clone was picked up a small number of times. The chain combines TRBV2 with TRBJ1-1; D might be TRBD1 (5 bases). In germline, CDR1 is SNHLY, CDR2 FYNNEI. The CDR3 contains 14 residues. Trimming left V 7 bases short and J 6 bases short, with 18 bases between. The CDR3 DNA reads TGTGCCAGCAAGGACACGGGCGTAACTGCTGAAGCTTTCTTT. It is translated as CASKDTGVTAEAFF.

In this sample, this clone turned up a few times. CDR3 in amino acids: CASSPGTGDQETQYF. The CDR3 DNA reads TGCGCCAGCAGCCCCGGGACAGGCGACCAAGAGACCCAGTACTTC. The V call is TRBV4-3, the J call TRBJ2-5; 8 bases line up with TRBD1. CDR1 LGHNA and CDR2 YSLEER come from the germline V gene. This CDR3 has 15 residues. Germline trimming cut 4 bases from V and 0 bases from J; bases unmatched to any gene: 4.

The sample holds a few counts of this clone. V gene TRBV2 combines with J gene TRBJ2-3; tentatively, D is TRBD1 (6 bases). The V end was cut by 6 bases, the J end by 0 bases, with 13 bases between. Germline V gene data show CDR1 as SNHLY and CDR2 as FYNNEI. This CDR3 is built from 15 residues. This CDR3 is CASSPGQPSTDTQYF. DNA of the CDR3: TGTGCCAGCAGCCCGGGACAACCGAGCACAGATACGCAGTATTTT.

This clone was seen repeatedly, ten times or more. The chain combines TRBV18 with TRBJ1-5, with D perhaps TRBD1 (5 bases). Trimming shortened V by 2 bases and J by 1 base, and 12 bases separated the two germline ends. From germline, CDR1 is KGHSH and CDR2 LQKENI. The CDR3 totals 16 residues. CDR3 loop: CASSPEAGISNQPQHF. The CDR3 DNA reads TGTGCCAGCTCACCAGAGGCAGGGATAAGCAATCAGCCCCAGCATTTT.

J is TRBJ2-7 and V is TRBV7-9, with TRBD1 as a possible D gene (6 bases). Trimming took 5 bases from V and 0 from J, leaving 8 bases between them. Germline V lookup: CDR1 SEHNR, CDR2 FQNEAQ (reference sequence). This CDR3 has 13 amino acids. The CDR3 nucleotides read TGTGCCAGCAGCCAGGGGTCCTCCTACGAGCAGTACTTC. Translation: CASSQGSSYEQYF.

This clone was counted between two and nine times. A far bigger clonotype differs at one base, so this is likely a read error. Different DNA sequences within this sample yield the same CDR3. The chain is built from TRBV7-9 and TRBJ1-1; the D is unclear. Germline CDR1 SEHNR, CDR2 FQNEAQ (reference sequence). The CDR3 is 12 residues long. The CDR3, as DNA: TGTGCCAGCAGCTTAATGAACACTGAAGCCTTCTTT. Its protein product is CASSLMNTEAFF. Full variable domain (rest looked up from reference TRBV7-9 and TRBJ1-1): DTGVSQNPRHKITKRGQNVTFRCDPISEHNRLYWYRQTLGQGPEFLTYFQNEAQLEKSRLLSDRFSAERPKGSFSTLEIQRTEQGDSAMYLCASSLMNTEAFFGQGTRLTVV.

The CDR3 region has the DNA TGTGCCAGCCGCCCTAGCGGGAGTTACGAGCAGTACTTC. It encodes CASRPSGSYEQYF. This chain uses TRBV27 with TRBJ2-7; 10 nucleotides match TRBD2. The CDR3 is 13 amino acids. Trimming at V came to 8 bases and at J to 4 bases, leaving 5 bases not matched to a gene. The germline CDR1 and CDR2 sequences are MNHEY and SMNVEV (reference sequence).

For the CDR3, the DNA is TGTGCCAGTACCAATCAGGGGGCAGAAGATACGCAGTATTTT. As protein: CASTNQGAEDTQYF. The V and J genes are TRBV19 and TRBJ2-3; the match to TRBD1 covers 8 bases. The CDR3 runs 14 residues. V lost 7 bases, J lost 5 bases, and 8 bases stayed unmatched. CDR1 is LNHDA and CDR2 is SQIVND in the germline V gene (reference sequence).

Concerning this clone itself: A read error may account for a junction end that differs from germline. V is TRBV27 and J is TRBJ1-1, with D possibly matching TRBD1 (5 bases). Germline assignment: CDR1 MNHEY and CDR2 SMNVEV (reference sequence). The CDR3 contains 15 residues. The CDR3 sequence is CASSLRTPVNTEAFF. CDR3 DNA: TGTGCCAGCAGTCTACGGACACCCGTGAACACTGAGGCTTTCTTT.

For this clone: Sequence at one end of the junction differs from germline and may be a read error. The CDR3 sequence: CACSLPTGGAFF. CDR3 DNA: TGTGCCTGCAGTCTCCCTACGGGAGGGGCTTTCTTT. The chain joins TRBV6-1 to TRBJ1-1, with D hard to call. This CDR3 is 12 amino acids long. Per germline, CDR1 MNHNS and CDR2 SASEGT.

A remark on this clone: A far more abundant clone sits one base away, making this likely a read error. The chain employs TRBV29-1 and TRBJ2-7, with 7 nucleotides matching TRBD1. This CDR3 region has 11 residues. Looked up from germline, CDR1 is SQVTM and CDR2 is ANQGSEA. CDR3 sequence: CSVRQGYAQYF. The CDR3, as DNA: TGCAGCGTGAGACAGGGTTACGCGCAGTACTTC.

The rearrangement links TRBV7-2 to TRBJ2-5; TRBD1 is a possible D gene (5 bases). Per germline, CDR1 SGHTA and CDR2 FQGNSA. CDR3 length equals 14 residues. The germline V and J ends were trimmed by 4 bases and 5 bases, with 14 bases remaining between them. DNA for the CDR3: TGTGCCAGCAGCTGGGGCCGCGAATGGGAGACCCAGTACTTC. Translating gives CASSWGREWETQYF.

This sequence joins TRBV25-1 and TRBJ1-3; D call uncertain. V lost 10 bases to trimming and J lost 0 bases, with 16 bases between them. CDR1 and CDR2 (germline): MGHDK, SYGVNS. This CDR3 is built from 15 residues. As DNA, the CDR3 is TGTGCCACCTCTCCCTACGGCTACTCTGGAAACACCATATATTTT. Its translation: CATSPYGYSGNTIYF.

There are a few counts of this clone. The rearrangement uses TRBV7-9 and TRBJ1-2, with D uncertain. Trimming removed 1 base at V and 6 bases at J, with 3 bases between. The CDR3 loop spans 11 amino acids. CDR1 is SEHNR and CDR2 is FQNEAQ in the germline V gene (reference sequence). CDR3 residues: CASSLVDGYTF. CDR3 in DNA: TGTGCCAGCAGCTTAGTGGATGGCTACACCTTC.

The chain joins TRBV5-6 to TRBJ2-1; D perhaps matches TRBD1 (6 bases). The CDR3 loop spans 16 amino acids. Germline lookup yields CDR1 SGHDT and CDR2 YYEEEE. V dropped 5 bases and J dropped 8 bases, with 23 bases sitting between them. CDR3 bases: TGTGCCAGCAGTTTTGCCAGGGGATCGGCGTGGCATGAGCAGTTCTTC. Protein: CASSFARGSAWHEQFF.

V usage is TRBV9 and J usage is TRBJ1-1; D ambiguous. This CDR3 spans 13 amino acids. Trimming left V 0 bases short and J 6 bases short, with 9 bases between. Looked up from germline, CDR1 is SGDLS and CDR2 is YYNGEE. CDR3 DNA: TGTGCCAGCAGCGTAGAAGCAGATTCTGAAGCTTTCTTT. Protein sequence: CASSVEADSEAFF.

About this clone: This sample also contains other DNA sequences that code for the same CDR3. The V and J genes are TRBV28 and TRBJ1-1; D uncertain. This CDR3 has 12 residues. V dropped 3 bases and J dropped 1 base, with 3 bases sitting between them. The V gene's germline CDR1 is MDHEN and CDR2 SYDVKM. DNA for the CDR3: TGTGCCAGCAGTTTGGCGAACACTGAAGCTTTCTTT. It yields the protein CASSLANTEAFF.